Listed below are T cell receptor beta chains from one sample, sequenced in a study of blood T cell repertoires in COVID-19. TCRdb's copy holds only in-frame clones and misses some; the assay was immunoSEQ multiplex PCR. The sample has roughly 250,000 clones, around 82% seen once. What was sequenced was peripheral blood. The receptor set was obtained from a human donor with COVID-19, enrolled during active disease. The donor label of this sample is uncertain. Both conserved end residues are part of each CDR3. The D gene is left open where the match is weak. Only part of the rows carry a size: once, few, many, or a class if the clone is expanded.

j_call: TRBJ1-1
v_call: TRBV29-1
d_call: .
clone_size: .
cdr3_aa: CSASWRGEKAFF
cdr3_nt: TGCAGCGCTTCCTGGCGCGGGGAAAAAGCTTTCTTT

j_call: TRBJ1-5
v_call: TRBV2
d_call: .
clone_size: .
cdr3_aa: CASSVRGAGNQPQHF
cdr3_nt: TGTGCCAGCAGTGTCCGGGGGGCAGGCAATCAGCCCCAGCATTTT

j_call: TRBJ1-6
v_call: TRBV11-2
d_call: .
clone_size: .
cdr3_aa: CASSANSGRSNSPLHF
cdr3_nt: TGTGCCAGCAGCGCGAATTCGGGAAGAAGCAATTCACCCCTCCACTTT

j_call: TRBJ2-6
v_call: TRBV4-3
d_call: .
clone_size: once
cdr3_aa: CASSQDRGGMSSGANVLTF
cdr3_nt: TGCGCCAGCAGCCAAGATCGGGGAGGAATGAGCTCTGGGGCCAACGTCCTGACTTTC

j_call: TRBJ2-1
v_call: TRBV4-1
d_call: .
clone_size: .
cdr3_aa: CASSQDLTGPSNEQFF
cdr3_nt: TGCGCCAGCAGCCAAGATCTGACAGGCCCATCCAATGAGCAGTTCTTC

j_call: TRBJ1-6
v_call: TRBV7-2
d_call: .
clone_size: once
cdr3_aa: CASSLSGAQGAPLHF
cdr3_nt: TGTGCCAGCAGCTTATCAGGGGCGCAGGGTGCACCCCTCCACTTT

j_call: TRBJ1-1
v_call: TRBV3-1/TRBV3-2
d_call: TRBD1
clone_size: .
cdr3_aa: CASSQVGQGASEAFF
cdr3_nt: TGTGCCAGCAGCCAAGTGGGACAGGGGGCCTCTGAAGCTTTCTTT

j_call: TRBJ1-2
v_call: TRBV6-5
d_call: .
clone_size: .
cdr3_aa: CASKLVEANYGYTF
cdr3_nt: TGTGCCAGCAAGTTAGTCGAAGCTAACTATGGCTACACCTTC

j_call: TRBJ1-2
v_call: TRBV4-2
d_call: .
clone_size: .
cdr3_aa: CASSQIGQSNYGYTF
cdr3_nt: TGTGCCAGCAGCCAGATCGGACAGTCTAACTATGGCTACACCTTC

j_call: TRBJ1-1
v_call: TRBV6-6
d_call: .
clone_size: once
cdr3_aa: CASHPRGRGTEAFF
cdr3_nt: TGTGCCAGCCATCCCAGGGGACGCGGGACTGAAGCTTTCTTT

j_call: TRBJ2-2
v_call: TRBV24-1
d_call: .
clone_size: .
cdr3_aa: CATGRGRARGDTGELFF
cdr3_nt: TGTGCCACCGGTCGGGGGAGAGCCCGGGGGGACACCGGGGAGCTATTTTTT

j_call: TRBJ2-5
v_call: TRBV5-1
d_call: .
clone_size: .
cdr3_aa: CASSLAGETQYF
cdr3_nt: TGCGCCAGCAGCTTGGCAGGCGAGACCCAGTACTTC

j_call: TRBJ2-1
v_call: TRBV9
d_call: TRBD2
clone_size: .
cdr3_aa: CASSVGGSGAYNEQFF
cdr3_nt: TGTGCCAGCAGCGTAGGAGGGAGCGGGGCGTACAATGAGCAGTTCTTC

j_call: TRBJ1-2
v_call: TRBV30
d_call: .
clone_size: .
cdr3_aa: CAWNGGDYGYTF
cdr3_nt: TGTGCCTGGAACGGCGGGGACTATGGCTACACCTTC

j_call: TRBJ1-1
v_call: TRBV19
d_call: TRBD1
clone_size: .
cdr3_aa: CASSITGEITEAFF
cdr3_nt: TGTGCCAGTAGTATCACAGGGGAAATCACTGAAGCTTTCTTT

j_call: TRBJ2-1
v_call: TRBV5-4
d_call: .
clone_size: .
cdr3_aa: CASSLDGSSYNEQFF
cdr3_nt: TGTGCCAGCAGCTTGGATGGGAGCTCCTACAATGAGCAGTTCTTC

j_call: TRBJ2-1
v_call: TRBV6-2/TRBV6-3
d_call: TRBD2
clone_size: .
cdr3_aa: CASGRTSGQYRNEQFF
cdr3_nt: TGTGCCAGCGGCCGGACTAGCGGACAGTACAGGAATGAGCAGTTCTTC

j_call: TRBJ1-4
v_call: TRBV23-1
d_call: .
clone_size: .
cdr3_aa: CASSQFYFWASQNEKLFF
cdr3_nt: TGCGCCAGCAGTCAATTCTATTTCTGGGCCAGCCAGAATGAAAAACTGTTTTTT

j_call: TRBJ1-1
v_call: TRBV3-1/TRBV3-2
d_call: TRBD1
clone_size: once
cdr3_aa: CASSHPRTGTEAFF
cdr3_nt: TGTGCCAGCAGCCACCCTCGGACAGGCACTGAAGCTTTCTTT

j_call: TRBJ2-1
v_call: TRBV11-2
d_call: .
clone_size: .
cdr3_aa: CASSLDWGVGEQFF
cdr3_nt: TGTGCCAGCAGCTTAGATTGGGGGGTGGGTGAGCAGTTCTTC

j_call: TRBJ2-7
v_call: TRBV11-1
d_call: TRBD2
clone_size: .
cdr3_aa: CASSSGGSFRYEQYF
cdr3_nt: TGTGCCAGCAGCTCAGGCGGGAGTTTTCGATACGAGCAGTACTTC

j_call: TRBJ2-7
v_call: TRBV5-1
d_call: TRBD1
clone_size: .
cdr3_aa: CASSLYPGTGTYEQYF
cdr3_nt: TGCGCCAGCAGCTTATATCCCGGGACAGGGACCTACGAGCAGTACTTC

j_call: TRBJ1-4
v_call: TRBV19
d_call: .
clone_size: .
cdr3_aa: CASGQKGGFPHEKLFF
cdr3_nt: TGTGCCAGTGGACAGAAGGGGGGGTTCCCTCACGAAAAACTGTTTTTT

j_call: TRBJ2-3
v_call: TRBV5-1
d_call: .
clone_size: .
cdr3_aa: CASSLAQGIKGDTQYF
cdr3_nt: TGCGCCAGCAGCTTGGCGCAGGGGATTAAAGGGGATACGCAGTATTTT

j_call: TRBJ1-1
v_call: TRBV4-1
d_call: TRBD1
clone_size: .
cdr3_aa: CASSQRQGSNTEAFF
cdr3_nt: TGCGCCAGCAGCCAAAGACAGGGCTCAAACACTGAAGCTTTCTTT

j_call: TRBJ2-6
v_call: TRBV7-2
d_call: .
clone_size: few
cdr3_aa: CASSLTGTGANVLTF
cdr3_nt: TGTGCCAGCAGCCTTACAGGAACTGGGGCCAACGTCCTGACTTTC

j_call: TRBJ2-7
v_call: TRBV19
d_call: TRBD2
clone_size: .
cdr3_aa: CASSIAGGAAYEQYF
cdr3_nt: TGTGCCAGTAGTATCGCGGGGGGGGCAGCCTACGAGCAGTACTTC

j_call: TRBJ2-1
v_call: TRBV6-1
d_call: TRBD2
clone_size: .
cdr3_aa: CASTLSGRQFF
cdr3_nt: TGTGCCAGCACCCTTAGCGGGAGGCAGTTCTTC

j_call: TRBJ2-2
v_call: TRBV11-3
d_call: .
clone_size: .
cdr3_aa: CASSHDRRTNTGELFF
cdr3_nt: TGTGCCAGCAGCCACGACAGGCGAACGAACACCGGGGAGCTGTTTTTT

j_call: TRBJ1-4
v_call: TRBV10-3
d_call: TRBD1
clone_size: once
cdr3_aa: CAISPSQGAGEKLFF
cdr3_nt: TGTGCCATCAGCCCTTCACAGGGGGCGGGGGAAAAACTGTTTTTT

j_call: TRBJ2-1
v_call: TRBV5-6
d_call: TRBD2
clone_size: few
cdr3_aa: CASSRALADTKFF
cdr3_nt: TGTGCCAGCAGCCGGGCTCTAGCGGATACGAAGTTCTTC

j_call: TRBJ1-1
v_call: TRBV5-1
d_call: .
clone_size: few
cdr3_aa: CASSLTPPGSMNTEAFF
cdr3_nt: TGCGCCAGCAGCTTGACTCCTCCGGGGAGCATGAACACTGAAGCTTTCTTT